This TCR beta chain was obtained from a study of shared clonotypes between healthy human individuals (dated by TCRdb to 2018 to 2020). Context from the whole study: The cohort comprised a couple of women and three men aged 18 to 49 years. Blood TCR repertoires of roughly five healthy adults were deeply sequenced to estimate repertoire size and the extent of clonotype sharing between individuals. To increase sequencing depth and limit assay-specific biases, different laboratories used diverse techniques to prepare libraries and sequence TCR repertoires. Per donor, leukapheresis produced somewhere between about 0.94 and 9.5 billion PBMCs. What the work shows at the level of the full study, not this receptor alone: Sampling was restricted to blood, and TCR repertoires in tissues likely differ from the TCR repertoires found in blood. Pairwise subsampling led to the expectation that sequencing depth would affect the degree of clonotype sharing among donors. The small number of donors limited the genetic and exposure-history diversity represented.

A few counts support this clone. Its target antigen remains unknown. No much larger clonotype is one base removed from it; base qualities were not supplied. From the cysteine up to the phenylalanine, the CDR3 has a length of 11 residues. Only the CDR3 portion is preserved as DNA: 33 bases, with reading frame beginning at the first base. Per the germline V gene, ENHRY is the CDR1 and SYGVKD is the CDR2. V drops 6 bases and J drops 4 bases, leaving 6 bases in between. TCR CDR3 regions were amplified from genomic DNA by multiplex PCR using the deep immunoSEQ assay. For each cell subset, the extracted genomic DNA was distributed evenly across all wells of several immunoSEQ 96-well plates, and each plate served as one replicate. For unsorted PBMC, each replicate PCR was loaded with roughly 0.3 ug genomic DNA, equivalent to tens of thousands of T cell genomes. Genomic DNA from unsorted PBMC was sequenced over ten immunoSEQ deep assay plates. The purified libraries were quantified using a Qubit 3.0 fluorometer, sized with a Bioanalyzer 2100, and then quantified again using the KAPA Library Quantification kit. Every immunoSEQ 96-well plate was sequenced on a dedicated single-read 150-cycle Illumina NextSeq 550 flow cell. The published analysis was carried out like this. Because only junctional sequences without quality scores were contained in the immunoSEQ output, filtering matching that applied to full-length reads could not be performed. Sequences were annotated with PyIR, a Python wrapper for IgBLAST v1.9, using IMGT germline references to assign V/J genes and CDR3. Any read was removed if the V/J assignment was weak (E-value above 1e-6), the CDR3 was missing, or the read contained stop codons, out-of-frame junctions, or ambiguous translated residues. V3J clonotypes were defined as sequences sharing the same inferred V gene, J gene, and CDR3 amino acid sequence. Percentage overlap between repertoires was calculated by dividing the number of shared unique clonotypes by the size of the smaller repertoire. Three approaches were used to assess repertoire richness: RTK rarefaction, the Chao1 estimator, and Recon v2.1 estimates of unobserved clonotypes. Imported from immuneACCESS, the table was reduced by TCRdb to in-frame sequences with V and J called. These copies leave out some clones; in studies compared against another copy, an unresolved V gene accounts for under half, and the cause of the remainder is not known. The V and J calls and clone size come from that table; D and trimming were worked out from the DNA. The sample table shows about 500,000 clones, and approximately 71% are seen once. Approximately 12% of the sample lies in the top ten.

Healthy HIV-negative adults with no recently reported acute infections or vaccinations were included as donors. Every donor was a Caucasian adult living in Nashville, Tennessee, USA. In the unsorted samples, 90 million or so PBMCs were counted, and genomic DNA was extracted using the QIAamp DNA Blood Mini kit. After blood collection by leukapheresis, PBMCs were isolated using Ficoll-Histopaque density gradient centrifugation and then cryopreserved in the vapor phase of liquid nitrogen. The source of this sequence is a woman between 35 and 50 years old in good health. Some clones in this sample may be carry-over from other donors' samples. In this chain, TRBV10-3 is recombined with TRBJ1-1; there is no confident call for the D gene. Sequenced: PBMCs. The CDR3 here reads CAIRGSTEAFF. The bases are TGTGCCATCAGAGGCAGCACTGAAGCTTTCTTT.